This T cell receptor beta chain comes out of a study of shared clonotypes between healthy human individuals. V shed 3 bases and J 2 bases; nucleotides not matched to a gene: 1. The CDR3 runs 14 residues. The germline CDR1 and CDR2 sequences are MNHEY and SMNVEV (reference sequence). Terminally differentiated effector memory CD45RA+ cells were excluded from the naive CD8 cells, which were CD45RO-negative and positively selected for CCR7. Donors, healthy HIV-negative adults, lacked recent acute infections or vaccinations. To note about this clone: Its matching antigen is unknown. The same CDR3 also results from other DNA sequences found in this sample.

Study results and limitations: Sampling covered nothing but blood. Tissue TCR repertoires likely differ from those found in blood. Estimated richness values were generally larger in naive subsets than in memory subsets. In four donors, around 5% of naive CD4 clonotypes appeared in common.

Sequencing was performed with immunoSEQ multiplex PCR; in TCRdb, only in-frame clones are kept and a portion is missing. The top ten clones hold roughly 0.12% of a sample with 550,000 to 650,000 clones, around 96% of them seen once. Sample: naive CD8+ T cells sorted from blood. V usage is TRBV27 and J usage is TRBJ2-1; TRBD2 matches at 7 bases. This clonotype was sampled from a woman in her 30s in good health. The CDR3 DNA reads as TGTGCCAGCAGTTTCGGACTAGCCTACAATGAGCAGTTCTTC. Its protein is CASSFGLAYNEQFF.